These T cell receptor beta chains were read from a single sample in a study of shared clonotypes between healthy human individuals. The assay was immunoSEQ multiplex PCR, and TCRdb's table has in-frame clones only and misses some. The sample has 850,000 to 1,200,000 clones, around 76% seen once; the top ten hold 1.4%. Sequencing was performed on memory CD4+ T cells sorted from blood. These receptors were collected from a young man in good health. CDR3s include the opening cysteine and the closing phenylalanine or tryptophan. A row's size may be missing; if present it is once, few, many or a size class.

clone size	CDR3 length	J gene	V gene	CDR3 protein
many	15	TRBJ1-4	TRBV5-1	CASSLAGVRNEKLFF
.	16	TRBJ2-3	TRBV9	CASSVDPAGGTDTQYF
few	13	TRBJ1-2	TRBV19	CASSSPDRDGYTF
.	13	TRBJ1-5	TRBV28	CASSRRGNQPQHF
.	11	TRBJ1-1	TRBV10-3	CAISAGSQAFF
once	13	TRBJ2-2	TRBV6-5	CASSSTQIGELFF
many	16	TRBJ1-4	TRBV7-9	CASSLPYRDRGEKLFF
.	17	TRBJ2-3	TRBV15	CATSRSPTSGVTDTQYF
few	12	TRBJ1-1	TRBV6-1	CASSQEGAQAFF
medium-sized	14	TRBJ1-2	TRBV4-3	CASSVRDGSYGYTF
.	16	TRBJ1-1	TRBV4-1	CASSQEGGRVNTEAFF
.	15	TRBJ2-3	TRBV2	CASTTSGESTDTQYF
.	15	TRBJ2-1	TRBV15	CATSRDDSAYNEQFF
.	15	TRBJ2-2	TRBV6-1	CASMPGTGVTGELFF
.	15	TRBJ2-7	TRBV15	CATSRGGTVSYEQYF
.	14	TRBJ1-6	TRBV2	CASIRSSYNSPLHF